This entry concerns a single T cell receptor beta chain. The sample belongs to a study of T cell changes during pregnancy in multiple sclerosis. The CDR3 contains 15 residues. Germline V gene sequence: CDR1 SGHVS, CDR2 FQNEAQ. Trimming left V 5 bases short and J 1 base short, with 14 bases between. Libraries were prepared by immunoSEQ multiplex PCR; TCRdb keeps only in-frame clonotypes and omits some of them. This table holds 40,000 to 50,000 clones, roughly 88% found once. This sequence was found in a female donor with multiple sclerosis, enrolled in a pregnancy study. The chain joins TRBV7-8 to TRBJ1-1, with D uncertain. The input for sequencing was CD8+ T cells from peripheral blood mononuclear cells, taken in the first trimester of pregnancy. The CDR3 bases are TGTGCCAGCAGCAACTACCAGAGGGAGAACACTGAAGCTTTCTTT. Protein product: CASSNYQRENTEAFF.